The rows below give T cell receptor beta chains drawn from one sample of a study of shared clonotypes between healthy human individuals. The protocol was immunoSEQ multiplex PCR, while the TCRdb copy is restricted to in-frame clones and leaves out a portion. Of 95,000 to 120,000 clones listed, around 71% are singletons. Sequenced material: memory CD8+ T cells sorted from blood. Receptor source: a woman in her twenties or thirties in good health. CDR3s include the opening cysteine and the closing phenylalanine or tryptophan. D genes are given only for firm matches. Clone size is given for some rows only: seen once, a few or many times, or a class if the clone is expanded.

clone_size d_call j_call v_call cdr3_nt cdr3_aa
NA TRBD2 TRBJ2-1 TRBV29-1 TGCAGCGTTGCGCTAGCGGGGGCCGGCTCCTACAATGAGCAGTTCTTC CSVALAGAGSYNEQFF
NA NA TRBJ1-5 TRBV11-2 TGTGCCAGCAGCTTAGGGTTGAGTCAGCCCCAGCATTTT CASSLGLSQPQHF
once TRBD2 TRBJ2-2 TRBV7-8 TGTGCCAGCAGCTTACTAGCGGGAGTTAAGACCGGGGAGCTGTTTTTT CASSLLAGVKTGELFF
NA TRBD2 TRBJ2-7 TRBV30 TGTGCCTGGGCGACTAGCGTCTCCTACGAGCAGTACTTC CAWATSVSYEQYF
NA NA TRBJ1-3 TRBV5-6 TGTGCCAGCAGCTTGGCAGGACCTGGAAACACCATATATTTT CASSLAGPGNTIYF
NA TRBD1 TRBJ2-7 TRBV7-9 TGTGCCAGCAGCACTCTGACAGGGGCCCCCTACGAGCAGTACTTC CASSTLTGAPYEQYF
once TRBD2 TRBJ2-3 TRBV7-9 TGTGCCAGCAGCACCCGACTAGCGGGAGCCGATACGCAGTATTTT CASSTRLAGADTQYF
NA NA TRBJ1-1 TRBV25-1 TGTGCCAGCAGCCCCCCCCAGGAGATGAACACTGAAGCTTTCTTT CASSPPQEMNTEAFF
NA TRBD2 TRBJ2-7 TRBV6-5 TGTGCCAGCAGTTTTTTAGCGGGAGGGTCCTACGAGCAGTACTTC CASSFLAGGSYEQYF
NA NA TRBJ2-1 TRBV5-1 TGCGCCAGCAGCTTGGTTCTTAGGAGCTCCTACAATGAGCAGTTCTTC CASSLVLRSSYNEQFF
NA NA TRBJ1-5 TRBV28 TGTGCCAGCAGTTTATTGTTGAATCAGCCCCAGCATTTT CASSLLLNQPQHF
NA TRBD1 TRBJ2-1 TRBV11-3 TGTGCCAGCAGCTTACCAACAGGGGGCCTCTACAATGAGCAGTTCTTC CASSLPTGGLYNEQFF
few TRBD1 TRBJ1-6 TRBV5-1 TGCGCCAGCAGCCTTACAGGGGGACCATCACCCCTCCACTTT CASSLTGGPSPLHF
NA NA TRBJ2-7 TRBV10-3 TGTGCCATCAGACCCTCCGGCCCTTCCTACGAGCAGTACTTC CAIRPSGPSYEQYF
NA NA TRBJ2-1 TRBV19 TGTGCCAGTAGTATAGTAATGGGCAATGAGCAGTTCTTC CASSIVMGNEQFF
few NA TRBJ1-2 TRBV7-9 TGTGCCAGCAGCGAAGGTGGCTATGGCTACACCTTC CASSEGGYGYTF
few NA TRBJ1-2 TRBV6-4 TGTGCCAGCAGTGACGGGGAATCTTATGGCTACACCTTC CASSDGESYGYTF
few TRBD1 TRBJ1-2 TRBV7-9 TGTGCCAGCAGCCGGGCGGGACAGGGGGCATATGGCTACACCTTC CASSRAGQGAYGYTF
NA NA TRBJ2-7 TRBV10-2 TGCGCCAGCAGTGAGTCATGGGGGCCCTACGAGCAGTACTTC CASSESWGPYEQYF
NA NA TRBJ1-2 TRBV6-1 TGTGCCAGCAGTCCGAAGCGGGACTATGGCTACACCTTC CASSPKRDYGYTF
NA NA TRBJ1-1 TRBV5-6 TGTGCCAGCAGCTCCGACGGGATGAACACTGAAGCTTTCTTT CASSSDGMNTEAFF
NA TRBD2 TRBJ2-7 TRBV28 TGTGCCAGCAGTTCCCTCGCGGGACTAGCGGGAGGCGGTAAGCAGTACTTC CASSSLAGLAGGGKQYF
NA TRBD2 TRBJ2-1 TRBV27 TGTGCCAGCAGATGGGACAGTGGGGCTAGCGGGGGGTCGCAGTTCTTC CASRWDSGASGGSQFF
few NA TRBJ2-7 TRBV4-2 TGTGCCAGCAGCCAAGATAGCGAACAGGGAGGGAACGAGCAGTACTTC CASSQDSEQGGNEQYF
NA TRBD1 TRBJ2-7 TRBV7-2 TGTGCCAGCAGCTTACTCGCAGGGGGCGAGCAGTACTTC CASSLLAGGEQYF
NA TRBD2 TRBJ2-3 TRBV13 TGTGCCAGCAGCCCTTCCCTAGCGGGAGTAATCACAGATACGCAGTATTTT CASSPSLAGVITDTQYF
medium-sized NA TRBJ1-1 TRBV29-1 TGCAGCGTTGAGGGGAACACTGAAGCTTTCTTT CSVEGNTEAFF
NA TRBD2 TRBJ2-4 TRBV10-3 TGTGCCATCAGTGACCCTAGCGGGAGCGGGGACATTCAGTACTTC CAISDPSGSGDIQYF
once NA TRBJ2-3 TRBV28 TGTGCCAGCAGTTTAAGGGGGGGGGCAGATACGCAGTATTTT CASSLRGGADTQYF
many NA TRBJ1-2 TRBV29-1 TGCAGCGTTGCCCCACTGACCCCAACAGTATATGGCTACACCTTC CSVAPLTPTVYGYTF
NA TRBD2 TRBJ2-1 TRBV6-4 TGTGCCAGCAGTCCCGGGACTAGCGGATACAATGAGCAGTTCTTC CASSPGTSGYNEQFF
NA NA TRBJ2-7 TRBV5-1 TGCGCCAGCAGCTTCAACAGGCCCCACGAGCAGTACTTC CASSFNRPHEQYF
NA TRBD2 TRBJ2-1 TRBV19 TGTGCCAGTAGTATTCGCCGGGAGGGCCGGAATGAGCAGTTCTTC CASSIRREGRNEQFF
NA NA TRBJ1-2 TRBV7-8 TGTGCCAGCAGCCCGGATATGGGGGGATATGGCTACACCTTC CASSPDMGGYGYTF
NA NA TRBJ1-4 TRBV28 TGTGCCAGCAGTTTAAGAGGGGAGAATGAAAAACTGTTTTTT CASSLRGENEKLFF
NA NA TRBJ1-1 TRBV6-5 TGTGCCAGCAGTTACTCGATAGTAGGAACTGAAGCTTTCTTT CASSYSIVGTEAFF
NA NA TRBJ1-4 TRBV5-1 TGCGCCAGCAGCTTCGGAGGCGGGCACGGCAATGAAAAACTGTTTTTT CASSFGGGHGNEKLFF
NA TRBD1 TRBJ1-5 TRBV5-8 TGTGCCAGCAGCTTCGGACAGGGAAATCAGCCCCAGCATTTT CASSFGQGNQPQHF
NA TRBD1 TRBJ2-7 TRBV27 TGTGCCAGCAGTTTGGGAGCTGGGACAGGGATCATACAGCAGTACTTC CASSLGAGTGIIQQYF
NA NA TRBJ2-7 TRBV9 TGTGCCAGCAGCGTAGAGGAAGGTTCATTTTACGAGCAGTACTTC CASSVEEGSFYEQYF
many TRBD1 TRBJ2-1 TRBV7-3 TGTGCCAGCAGCTTCGACAGGGATGAGCAGTTCTTC CASSFDRDEQFF
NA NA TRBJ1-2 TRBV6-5 TGTGCCAGCTGCCCTCGGGGACATTATGGCTACACCTTC CASCPRGHYGYTF